The 9 T cell receptor beta chains given below trace back to one sample, sequenced in a study of identical twins. TCRdb passed the 5' RACE reads through MiXCR, listing each CDR3 protein once. Here the sample spans hundreds of thousands of distinct CDR3 sequences, 20% to 25% being singletons. This sample was shared with a second study, whose subject was yellow fever vaccine responses in identical twins.

Sample: CD4+ T cells sorted from blood. These receptors came from a woman between 18 and 29 years old in good health.

V usage is TRBV18 and J usage is TRBJ1-1; perhaps TRBD1 as D (5 bases). Germline assignment: CDR1 KGHSH and CDR2 LQKENI. Trimming took 3 bases from V and 8 from J, leaving 10 bases between them. The CDR3 is made up of 12 amino acids. The CDR3 region has the DNA TGTGCCAGCTCACCGAGGGCAGGGGAAGCTTTCTTT. This gives the protein CASSPRAGEAFF.

This clonotype was seen many times. The chain has TRBV7-8 and TRBJ2-2; the D call may be TRBD1 or TRBD2 (5 bases each). V lost 6 bases and J 1 base, leaving 9 bases between the germline ends. The germline CDR1 and CDR2 sequences are SGHVS and FQNEAQ. This CDR3 spans 14 amino acids. CDR3 in amino acids: CASRMGVNTGELFF. CDR3 DNA sequence: TGTGCCAGCAGAATGGGGGTGAACACCGGGGAGCTGTTTTTT.

This clonotype occurred many times. Mismatch with germline at one junction end may stem from a read error. The chain has TRBV5-1 and TRBJ2-5; perhaps D is TRBD1 or TRBD2 (6 bases each). The CDR3 sequence is 14 residues long. The germline CDR1 and CDR2 sequences are SGHRS and YFSETQ. The CDR3 loop is CASSLGGSQETQYF. The CDR3 nucleotides are TGTGCCAGCAGTTTGGGGGGCAGCCAAGAGACCCAGTACTTC.

This chain uses TRBV7-6 with TRBJ2-3, with D maybe TRBD2 (7 bases). The germline gives CDR1 SGHVS, CDR2 FNYEAQ. The V end was cut by 5 bases, the J end by 5 bases, with 23 bases between. CDR3 length: 17 amino acids. The CDR3 loop is CASSRASGGGGLDTQYF. The CDR3 bases are TGTGCCAGCAGCCGTGCTAGCGGAGGGGGGGGCCTAGATACGCAGTATTTT.

V is TRBV6-1 and J is TRBJ1-6; D gene ambiguous. V was pared by 4 bases and J by 0 bases, with 13 bases between. The germline gives CDR1 MNHNS, CDR2 SASEGT. The CDR3 length is 17 residues. CDR3 region: CASSASSGSSYNSPLHF. For the CDR3, the DNA is TGTGCCAGCAGTGCATCCAGCGGGAGCTCCTATAATTCACCCCTCCACTTT.

This clonotype was found a few times. The chain carries TRBV25-1 and TRBJ2-7; no reliable D call. This CDR3 is built from 14 residues. Looked up from germline, CDR1 is MGHDK and CDR2 is SYGVNS. V lost 1 base, J lost 3 bases, and 10 bases lay in between. CDR3 protein: CASSESTPDYEQYF. The CDR3 bases are TGTGCCAGCAGTGAATCCACTCCTGACTACGAGCAGTACTTC.

The table lists this clonotype with a few counts. This sequence joins TRBV24-1 and TRBJ2-3; the D is unclear. V lost 0 bases and J 6 bases, leaving 9 bases between the germline ends. Looked up from germline, CDR1 is KGHDR and CDR2 is SFDVKD. The CDR3 is 14 residues long. Written as DNA, the CDR3 is TGTGCCACCAGTGATTTGGCCGGCGAGGATACGCAGTATTTT. Protein sequence: CATSDLAGEDTQYF.

This chain joins TRBV14 and TRBJ1-6, with 11 bases aligning to TRBD1. The CDR3 consists of 15 residues. The ends lost 4 bases at V and 10 bases at J; junction bases unmatched: 6. Germline V gene lookup returns CDR1 SGHDN and CDR2 FVKESK. The CDR3 sequence: CASSLAGTGGSPLHF. The CDR3 DNA is TGTGCCAGCAGCCTGGCCGGGACAGGGGGATCACCCCTCCACTTT.

There are many counts of this clonotype. The rearrangement joins TRBV12-3 or TRBV12-4 to TRBJ2-2; D unclear. The V end lost 4 bases, the J end lost 4 bases, and 7 bases lay between the germline ends. The CDR3 is made up of 13 amino acids. The CDR3 spells CASSSFSTGELFF. The CDR3 coding sequence is TGTGCCAGCAGTTCTTTTAGCACCGGGGAGCTGTTTTTT.